A selection of T cell receptor beta chains follows, all from one sample in a study of cytomegalovirus exposure and HLA in healthy donors. This table comes from immunoSEQ multiplex PCR, and its TCRdb copy is limited to in-frame clones, with some not included. In the table there are 110,000 to 150,000 clones, 65% to 75% of which are singletons. Sample: PBMCs. Receptor source: a man aged 60 to 69 in good health and CMV-seronegative. CDR3s include the opening cysteine and the closing phenylalanine or tryptophan. D genes are given only for firm matches. Size tells how often a clone was seen (once, few, many) or the class of an expanded clone, and some rows leave it out.

size,J,D,V,CDR3,DNA
NA,TRBJ2-7,NA,TRBV5-1,CASSSRGAGEQYF,TGCGCCAGCAGCTCTCGGGGGGCCGGCGAGCAGTACTTC
NA,TRBJ1-2,TRBD1,TRBV6-1,CASSEALTGGNYGYTF,TGTGCCAGCAGTGAAGCGCTTACAGGGGGGAACTATGGCTACACCTTC
NA,TRBJ1-5,NA,TRBV4-1,CASSQVRGFSNQPQHF,TGCGCCAGCAGCCAAGTTAGGGGCTTCAGCAATCAGCCCCAGCATTTT
NA,TRBJ1-1,NA,TRBV10-3,CAISMEGGKNTEAFF,TGTGCCATCAGTATGGAGGGAGGAAAGAACACTGAAGCTTTCTTT
NA,TRBJ2-3,TRBD2,TRBV5-1,CASSREVRGEDTQYF,TGCGCCAGCAGTCGCGAGGTCCGGGGGGAAGATACGCAGTATTTT
NA,TRBJ1-3,NA,TRBV20-1,CSAMERNTIYF,TGCAGTGCTATGGAGAGAAACACCATATATTTT
once,TRBJ2-5,NA,TRBV25-1,CASSPTAQETQYF,TGTGCCAGCAGCCCGACAGCGCAAGAGACCCAGTACTTC
once,TRBJ2-2,TRBD2,TRBV4-2,CASSHIAGGGTGELFF,TGTGCCAGCAGCCATATAGCGGGAGGGGGAACCGGGGAGCTGTTTTTT
NA,TRBJ2-2,NA,TRBV5-6,CASSPSNTGELFF,TGTGCCAGCAGCCCCTCGAACACCGGGGAGCTGTTTTTT
once,TRBJ2-3,TRBD2,TRBV7-8,CASSLMAGGEDTQYF,TGTGCCAGCAGCTTAATGGCGGGAGGGGAAGATACGCAGTATTTT
NA,TRBJ1-4,NA,TRBV7-2,CASSPMPRGSNEKLFF,TGTGCCAGCAGCCCTATGCCCCGGGGATCTAATGAAAAACTGTTTTTT
NA,TRBJ1-1,NA,TRBV19,CASSIVGGLGTEAFF,TGTGCCAGTAGTATTGTCGGGGGGCTAGGCACTGAAGCTTTCTTT
NA,TRBJ2-7,NA,TRBV11-3,CASSPNSAGLSSYEQYF,TGTGCCAGCAGCCCCAACTCGGCGGGTTTGAGCTCCTACGAGCAGTACTTC
NA,TRBJ2-4,TRBD2,TRBV5-1,CASSPTSGENIQYF,TGCGCCAGCAGCCCCACTAGCGGGGAAAACATTCAGTACTTC
NA,TRBJ2-5,NA,TRBV5-5,CASSLGVLGVGETQYF,TGTGCCAGCAGCTTGGGGGTGCTAGGGGTCGGTGAGACCCAGTACTTC
few,TRBJ2-1,TRBD2,TRBV28,CASSLDTLSGRTYNEQFF,TGTGCCAGCAGTTTAGATACCCTTAGCGGGAGGACCTACAATGAGCAGTTCTTC
NA,TRBJ1-2,TRBD1,TRBV6-1,CASSEGGTGLYGYTF,TGTGCCAGCAGTGAAGGGGGGACAGGGCTCTATGGCTACACCTTC
once,TRBJ2-1,NA,TRBV27,CASSLSGGYYNEQFF,TGTGCCAGCAGTTTATCCGGGGGTTACTACAATGAGCAGTTCTTC
few,TRBJ2-1,TRBD1,TRBV30,CAWSLIGTGNEQFF,TGTGCCTGGAGCCTCATCGGGACAGGGAATGAGCAGTTCTTC
NA,TRBJ1-2,TRBD1,TRBV5-1,CASSLVTGSNYGYTF,TGCGCCAGCAGCTTGGTGACAGGGTCTAACTATGGCTACACCTTC
NA,TRBJ1-2,NA,TRBV11-1,CASSLDGRYGYTF,TGTGCCAGCAGCTTAGATGGCCGATATGGCTACACCTTC
NA,TRBJ2-1,TRBD2,TRBV5-1,CASSLGSGRTNEQFF,TGCGCCAGCAGCTTGGGTAGCGGGAGGACCAATGAGCAGTTCTTC
NA,TRBJ2-7,NA,TRBV5-4,CASSLPVSYEQYF,TGTGCCAGCAGCTTGCCGGTCTCCTACGAGCAGTACTTC
few,TRBJ2-2,NA,TRBV18,CASSPTTGSTGELFF,TGTGCCAGCTCACCCACGACAGGTTCCACCGGGGAGCTGTTTTTT
NA,TRBJ2-5,NA,TRBV7-9,CSSSLSADYQETQYF,TGTTCCAGCAGCTTATCAGCAGACTACCAAGAGACCCAGTACTTC
few,TRBJ1-2,NA,TRBV14,CASSPLSQGIYGYTF,TGTGCCAGCAGCCCCCTTAGCCAGGGAATATATGGCTACACCTTC
NA,TRBJ1-6,NA,TRBV27,CASSLAGRDNSPLHF,TGTGCCAGCAGTTTGGCGGGACGGGATAATTCACCCCTCCACTTT
few,TRBJ2-7,NA,TRBV28,CASSSRVAQYYEQYF,TGTGCCAGCAGTTCCCGGGTAGCGCAATACTACGAGCAGTACTTC
NA,TRBJ2-1,TRBD2,TRBV7-8,CASSPRGGGRVPIVYNEQFF,TGTGCCAGCAGCCCCCGAGGGGGCGGGAGGGTCCCTATCGTCTACAATGAGCAGTTCTTC
NA,TRBJ1-1,NA,TRBV28,CASSYTGLEGTEAFF,TGTGCCAGCAGTTACACTGGATTGGAGGGCACTGAAGCTTTCTTT
few,TRBJ2-5,NA,TRBV29-1,CSAQVNQETQYF,TGCAGCGCACAGGTCAACCAAGAGACCCAGTACTTC
NA,TRBJ1-1,NA,TRBV6-5,CASSYSLGPEAFF,TGTGCCAGCAGTTACTCTTTGGGGCCTGAAGCTTTCTTT
NA,TRBJ1-2,TRBD1,TRBV28,CASSTTGNYGYTF,TGTGCCAGCAGTACGACAGGGAACTATGGCTACACCTTC
NA,TRBJ2-6,TRBD1,TRBV27,CASSPGQGLSGANVLTF,TGTGCCAGCAGTCCGGGACAGGGTCTCTCTGGGGCCAACGTCCTGACTTTC
NA,TRBJ2-3,TRBD1,TRBV30,CAWSVGTGRTDTQYF,TGTGCCTGGAGTGTAGGGACAGGGCGTACAGATACGCAGTATTTT
NA,TRBJ1-1,NA,TRBV28,CASSRQIMNTEAFF,TGTGCCAGCAGCCGACAGATCATGAACACTGAAGCTTTCTTT
once,TRBJ1-6,TRBD1,TRBV5-1,CASSLEKGGSPLHF,TGCGCCAGCAGCTTGGAGAAAGGGGGCTCACCCCTCCACTTT
NA,TRBJ1-5,NA,TRBV7-6,CASSLAGVHQPQHF,TGTGCCAGCAGCTTGGCAGGGGTCCATCAGCCCCAGCATTTT
NA,TRBJ2-7,TRBD1,TRBV19,CANGTGGSPLRGKQYF,TGTGCCAATGGGACAGGGGGATCCCCCTTGAGAGGGAAGCAGTACTTC
NA,TRBJ2-5,NA,TRBV6-5,CASSYQVGGGETQYF,TGTGCCAGCAGTTACCAGGTCGGCGGAGGGGAGACCCAGTACTTC
few,TRBJ1-5,NA,TRBV5-5,CASSWTVSNQPQHF,TGTGCCAGCAGCTGGACAGTAAGCAATCAGCCCCAGCATTTT
NA,TRBJ2-7,TRBD2,TRBV2,CASSGSSGLAAHEQYF,TGTGCCAGCAGTGGAAGCTCAGGACTAGCGGCGCACGAGCAGTACTTC
NA,TRBJ2-3,TRBD1,TRBV11-3,CASSPGTGGADTQYF,TGTGCCAGCAGTCCTGGGACAGGGGGCGCAGATACGCAGTATTTT
NA,TRBJ2-1,TRBD2,TRBV7-8,CASSLFSGGRVYNEQFF,TGTGCCAGCAGCTTATTTTCCGGCGGGAGGGTGTACAATGAGCAGTTCTTC
NA,TRBJ2-7,NA,TRBV15,CATSRETRDSEQYF,TGTGCCACCAGCAGAGAGACCCGGGACTCCGAGCAGTACTTC
NA,TRBJ2-7,NA,TRBV7-3,CASSLGSRRAGEQYF,TGTGCCAGCAGCTTAGGGTCTCGCCGCGCGGGCGAGCAGTACTTC
NA,TRBJ2-7,NA,TRBV5-6,CASSLRMAGLSFNEQYF,TGTGCCAGCAGCTTGAGAATGGCGGGACTGAGCTTTAACGAGCAGTACTTC
NA,TRBJ1-1,NA,TRBV19,CASSSVGDTEAFF,TGTGCCAGTAGTAGTGTAGGGGACACTGAAGCTTTCTTT
once,TRBJ1-4,TRBD1,TRBV28,CASSPRDRGLPPEKLFF,TGTGCCAGCAGCCCCCGGGACAGGGGGCTTCCTCCTGAAAAACTGTTTTTT
few,TRBJ1-1,TRBD1,TRBV4-3,CASSVRDRAPEAFF,TGCGCCAGCAGCGTAAGGGACAGGGCTCCTGAAGCTTTCTTT
NA,TRBJ1-1,NA,TRBV19,CASRAFTEAFF,TGTGCCAGTAGGGCATTCACTGAAGCTTTCTTT
NA,TRBJ2-2,NA,TRBV5-4,CASSLSGGAPGELFF,TGTGCCAGCAGCTTGAGTGGGGGCGCGCCCGGGGAGCTGTTTTTT
NA,TRBJ2-2,TRBD2,TRBV7-8,CASSSNRLAGGRNTGELFF,TGTGCCAGCAGCTCCAACCGACTAGCGGGAGGGAGAAACACCGGGGAGCTGTTTTTT